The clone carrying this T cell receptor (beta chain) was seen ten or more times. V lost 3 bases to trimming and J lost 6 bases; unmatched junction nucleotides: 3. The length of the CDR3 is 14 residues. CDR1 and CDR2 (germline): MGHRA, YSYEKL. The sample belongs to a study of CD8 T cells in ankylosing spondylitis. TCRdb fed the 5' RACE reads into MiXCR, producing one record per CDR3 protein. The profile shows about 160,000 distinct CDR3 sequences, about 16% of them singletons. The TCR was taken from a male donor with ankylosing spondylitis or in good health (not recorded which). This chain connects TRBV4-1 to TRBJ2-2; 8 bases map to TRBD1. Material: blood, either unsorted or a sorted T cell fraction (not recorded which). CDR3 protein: CASSQDRAPGELFF. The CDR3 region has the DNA TGCGCCAGCAGCCAGGACAGGGCACCCGGGGAGCTGTTTTTT.